The next 3 T cell receptor beta chains were all read from a single sample in a study of blood T cell repertoires in COVID-19. The table came from immunoSEQ multiplex PCR; TCRdb's copy has only in-frame clones and leaves some out. The sample carries roughly 120,000 clones, about 79% recorded once. The sample taken for sequencing was peripheral blood. Source of these receptors: a woman aged 80 or over with acute or convalescent COVID-19.

The chain links TRBV5-8 to TRBJ2-3, with D possibly TRBD1 on 6 matching bases. Trimming cost V 1 base and J 5 bases, with 11 bases left between them. The CDR3 extends over 14 amino acids. The germline gives CDR1 SGHTS, CDR2 YDEGEE. Here the CDR3 reads CASSLYRVEDTQYF. Here the CDR3 DNA reads TGTGCCAGCAGCTTGTACAGGGTTGAAGATACGCAGTATTTT.

The J gene is TRBJ1-1, the V gene TRBV12-5; TRBD1 matches 7 bases. This CDR3 has 13 amino acids. Trimming took 4 bases from V and 4 from J; bases not matched to a gene: 3. Per germline, CDR1 LGHNT and CDR2 FRNRAP. DNA of the CDR3: TGTGCTAGTGGTTCTCAGGGGGGCACTGAAGCTTTCTTT. Its translation is CASGSQGGTEAFF.

The chain uses TRBV6-5 and TRBJ1-1, with D maybe TRBD1 (5 bases). Germline loops: CDR1 MNHEY, CDR2 SVGAGI. The CDR3 totals 15 residues. Trimming took off 2 bases at V and 2 bases at J, with 12 bases between the two ends. The CDR3 nucleotides read TGTGCCAGCAGTTACGGGGGAGGAGGAAACACTGAAGCTTTCTTT. Translated: CASSYGGGGNTEAFF.